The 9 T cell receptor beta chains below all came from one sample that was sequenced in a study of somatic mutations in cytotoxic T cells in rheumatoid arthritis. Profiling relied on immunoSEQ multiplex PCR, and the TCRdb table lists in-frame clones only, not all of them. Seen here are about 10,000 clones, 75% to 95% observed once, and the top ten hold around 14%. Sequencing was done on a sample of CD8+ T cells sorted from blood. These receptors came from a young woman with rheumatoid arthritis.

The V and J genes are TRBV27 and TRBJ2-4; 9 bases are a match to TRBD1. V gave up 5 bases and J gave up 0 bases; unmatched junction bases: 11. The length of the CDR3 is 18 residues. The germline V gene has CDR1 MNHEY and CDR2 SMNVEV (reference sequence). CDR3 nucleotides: TGTGCCAGCAGTGAGCGGACAGGGGCCGCCTTAGCCAAAAACATTCAGTACTTC. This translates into CASSERTGAALAKNIQYF.

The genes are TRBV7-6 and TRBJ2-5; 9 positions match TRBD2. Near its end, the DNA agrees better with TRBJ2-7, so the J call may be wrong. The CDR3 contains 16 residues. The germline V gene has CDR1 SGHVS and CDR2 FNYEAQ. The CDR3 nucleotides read TGTGCCAGCAGCGGTGAGGAGCGGGGGGCGGGTGACGAGCAGTACTTC. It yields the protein CASSGEERGAGDEQYF.

The CDR3 is CASSQWVLAEETQYF. CDR3 DNA: TGTGCCAGCAGCCAATGGGTACTAGCGGAAGAGACCCAGTACTTC. The chain links TRBV4-2 to TRBJ2-5; 8 positions agree with TRBD2. The CDR3 loop spans 15 amino acids. The germline V gene has CDR1 LGHNA and CDR2 YNFKEQ. The V gene end was trimmed by 2 bases and the J gene end by 3 bases; junction bases not matched to a gene: 5.

The CDR3 DNA reads TGTGCCATCAGGGTAGCGGGGGGGGGCAATGAGCAGTTCTTC. Translating it yields CAIRVAGGGNEQFF. The chain employs TRBV10-3 and TRBJ2-1; 11 bases align to TRBD2. The CDR3 length is 14 residues. Looked up from germline, CDR1 is ENHRY and CDR2 is SYGVKD. Trimming at V came to 6 bases and at J to 6 bases, leaving 4 bases not matched to a gene.

In nucleotides, the CDR3 is TGTGCCAGCACCGAGACAGGGGACTATGGCTACACCTTC. This sequence encodes CASTETGDYGYTF. The chain has TRBV28 and TRBJ1-2; 8 positions agree with TRBD1. This CDR3 is 13 amino acids long. V gave up 7 bases and J gave up 3 bases; unmatched junction bases: 4. The V gene's germline CDR1 is MDHEN and CDR2 SYDVKM.

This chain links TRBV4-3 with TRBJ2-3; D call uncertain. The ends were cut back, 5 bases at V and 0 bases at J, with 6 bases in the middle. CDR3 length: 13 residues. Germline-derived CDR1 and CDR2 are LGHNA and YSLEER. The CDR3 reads CASSAISTDTQYF. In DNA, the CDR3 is TGCGCCAGCAGCGCTATTAGCACAGATACGCAGTATTTT.

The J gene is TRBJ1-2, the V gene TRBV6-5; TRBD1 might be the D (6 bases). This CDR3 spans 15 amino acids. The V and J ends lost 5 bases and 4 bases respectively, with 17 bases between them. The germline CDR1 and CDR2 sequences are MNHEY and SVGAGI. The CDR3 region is CASSATGTLFYGYTF. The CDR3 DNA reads TGTGCCAGCAGTGCCACCGGGACACTCTTCTATGGCTACACCTTC.

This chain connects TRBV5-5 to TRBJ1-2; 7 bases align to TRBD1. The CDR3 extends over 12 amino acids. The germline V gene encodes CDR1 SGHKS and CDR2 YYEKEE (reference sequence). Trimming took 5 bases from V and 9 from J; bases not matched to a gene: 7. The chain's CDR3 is CASSLDRVSYTF. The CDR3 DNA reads TGTGCCAGCAGTTTAGACAGGGTTAGCTACACCTTC.

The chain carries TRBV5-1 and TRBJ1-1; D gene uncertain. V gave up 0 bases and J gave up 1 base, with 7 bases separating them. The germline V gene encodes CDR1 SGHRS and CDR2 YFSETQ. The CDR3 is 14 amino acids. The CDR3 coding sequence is TGCGCCAGCAGCTTGGCGGCGGGGAACACTGAAGCTTTCTTT. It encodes CASSLAAGNTEAFF.